This T cell receptor (beta chain) stems from a study of vaccination and CD4 T cells after COVID-19. The CDR3 sequence is 16 residues long. After removal of 5 bases from V and 5 bases from J, the junction contained 11 bases not matched to a gene. Germline V CDR1 and CDR2: MNHEY, SMNVEV (reference sequence). CD4+ T cells that had been cultured provided DNA sequenced with the Oncomine TCR Beta short-read assay. TCRdb called the PCR reads again in MiXCR, with one record for every CDR3 protein. The sample carries around 13,000 distinct CDR3 sequences, 76% recorded once. Treatment denoted: roughly 10-day PBMC culture with coronavirus spike peptide pools or control peptides (ViraFEST assay). Positive PCR results dated from March to December 2020, before the US Alpha, Beta and Delta variants. Notes on this clonotype: Its antigen is currently unknown.

The sequenced sample was CD4+ T cells from blood, cultured in vitro. The gene calls are TRBV27 and TRBJ2-1; 8 bases agree with TRBD1. The clonotype comes from a human donor who had recovered from COVID-19. CDR3 DNA: TGTGCCAGCAGTGTGGACAGGGCCCTTAGGGACAATGAGCAGTTCTTC. It yields the protein CASSVDRALRDNEQFF.